This TCR beta chain was sequenced for a study of blood T cells in healthy people across ages. Study-wide findings and caveats: Unsorted PBMCs prevented conclusive naive versus antigen-experienced comparison.

Turning to this clonotype: The target antigen is unknown.

Then a second PCR, running about 6 to 12 cycles, was carried out with a sample-barcoded 5' primer and a J-beta primer mix. TCRdb re-derived calls from the 5' RACE reads in MiXCR, one entry per CDR3 protein. The sample consists of 800,000 to 1,300,000 distinct CDR3 sequences, 25% of them appearing once. Isolated PBMCs totaled at least 6 million in each sample. Germline lookup yields CDR1 MNHNS and CDR2 SASEGT. The CDR3 is 16 residues long. With 4 bases clipped from V and 1 base from J, the junction kept 7 bases outside the gene matches. The same sample was also used in a study of T cells of mothers and their children. This second study says: Primer M1S, used in the second PCR, introduced sample barcodes and 2-4 random nucleotides.

Sequencing was carried out using blood. V is TRBV6-1 and J is TRBJ1-1; 9 nucleotides align to TRBD1. The receptor was isolated from a girl aged 2-10 years in good health. The CDR3 sequence: CASSVGTGYANTEAFF. Written as DNA, the CDR3 is TGTGCCAGCAGTGTTGGGACAGGGTACGCGAACACTGAAGCTTTCTTT.